Presented here are 23 T cell receptor beta chains from one specimen sequenced in a study of T cell repertoires in cytomegalovirus infection. TCRdb fed the reads into MiXCR, producing one record per CDR3 protein. The table shows roughly 200,000 distinct CDR3 sequences, with about a sixth occurring only once. The sequenced sample was CD8+ T cells from PBMCs. Every receptor here comes from a human donor in good health (CMV status not recorded). Some clones in this sample may be carry-over from other donors' samples.

The chain couples TRBV20-1 to TRBJ1-1; 8 bases align to TRBD1. Germline assignment: CDR1 DFQATT and CDR2 SNEGSKA (reference sequence). The V and J ends lost 4 bases and 4 bases, in that order; junction bases with no gene match: 2. This CDR3 region has 12 residues. CDR3 in amino acids: CSANTGGTEAFF. The CDR3 DNA reads TGCAGTGCTAACACAGGGGGCACTGAAGCTTTCTTT.

This clonotype was seen more than once but under ten times. This chain connects TRBV28 to TRBJ2-1; 7 nucleotides match TRBD2. J was trimmed by 0 bases and V by 5 bases; bases with no gene match: 4. The CDR3 extends over 15 amino acids. From germline, CDR1 is MDHEN and CDR2 SYDVKM. CDR3 sequence reads: CASSRTRSSYNEQFF. CDR3 sequence (DNA): TGTGCCAGCAGTAGGACTAGGAGCTCCTACAATGAGCAGTTCTTC.

This clonotype occurred a few times. The chain joins TRBV7-6 to TRBJ1-4; weak D call: TRBD1 (5 bases). The ends were cut back, 8 bases at V and 5 bases at J, with 18 bases in the middle. The CDR3 runs 15 residues. Germline V CDR1 and CDR2: SGHVS, FNYEAQ. The CDR3 sequence is CASRGTGRVNEKLFF. In DNA, the CDR3 is TGTGCCAGCCGGGGGACCGGACGGGTAAATGAAAAACTGTTTTTT.

The chain has TRBV15 and TRBJ1-2; D is perhaps TRBD1 (6 bases). The CDR3 is made up of 16 amino acids. Germline loops: CDR1 LNHNV, CDR2 YYDKDF (reference sequence). V lost 5 bases and J 0 bases, leaving 16 bases between the germline ends. The CDR3 nucleotides read TGTGCCACCAGCTCTCCGATTACAGGGTCTAACTATGGCTACACCTTC. Its protein product is CATSSPITGSNYGYTF.

This clonotype has only a few counts. V and J are TRBV12-3 or TRBV12-4 and TRBJ2-3, with TRBD2 identical over 14 bases. V was clipped by 5 bases and J by 6 bases; unmatched bases: 10. This CDR3 contains 17 residues. The CDR3 here is CASSSPGLAGAGDTQYF. The CDR3 DNA reads as TGTGCCAGCAGTAGTCCGGGACTAGCGGGGGCGGGGGATACGCAGTATTTT.

J is TRBJ2-1 and V is TRBV27; D remains unclear. There are 12 residues in the CDR3. Trimming cost V 2 bases and J 7 bases, with 6 bases left between them. The germline CDR1 and CDR2 sequences are MNHEY and SMNVEV (reference sequence). The CDR3 protein is CASSLATNEQFF. The CDR3 DNA is TGTGCCAGCAGTTTAGCTACGAATGAGCAGTTCTTC.

This clonotype has a handful of counts. The rearrangement links TRBV6-6 to TRBJ2-7, with TRBD1 identical over 9 bases. CDR3 length: 12 residues. The trim removed 7 bases at V and 4 bases at J, leaving 2 bases unmatched. CDR1 is MNHNY, CDR2 SVGAGI, per germline (reference sequence). The CDR3 loop reads CASMGQGYEQYF. The CDR3 DNA is TGTGCCAGCATGGGACAGGGTTACGAGCAGTACTTC.

V gene TRBV7-3 combines with J gene TRBJ1-4, with D possibly matching TRBD1 (6 bases). Trimming took off 0 bases at V and 8 bases at J, with 19 bases between the two ends. The CDR3 contains 17 residues. Germline V gene data show CDR1 as SGHTA and CDR2 as FQGTGA. CDR3 nucleotides: TGTGCCAGCAGCTTAACGGGGGGCAGACTGAAGCTCGAAAAACTGTTTTTT. Translated, it gives CASSLTGGRLKLEKLFF.

This clonotype was seen a few times. This chain connects TRBV7-9 to TRBJ2-7; possible D gene TRBD2, 6 bases. The CDR3 covers 20 residues. V lost 6 bases to trimming and J lost 2 bases, with 32 bases between them. Germline-derived CDR1 and CDR2 are SEHNR and FQNEAQ (reference sequence). The CDR3 DNA reads as TGTGCCAGCAGACGAGATCCGGGACCGCCCTGGGGGGTCACAACCTACGAGCAGTACTTC. Protein: CASRRDPGPPWGVTTYEQYF. Filled out from reference TRBV7-9 and TRBJ2-7, the complete variable domain reads DTGVSQNPRHKITKRGQNVTFRCDPISEHNRLYWYRQTLGQGPEFLTYFQNEAQLEKSRLLSDRFSAERPKGSFSTLEIQRTEQGDSAMYLCASRRDPGPPWGVTTYEQYFGPGTRLTVT.

V gene TRBV9 combines with J gene TRBJ2-5; D remains ambiguous. The CDR3 has 12 residues. V was cut by 0 bases and J by 5 bases, with 5 bases left in between. Germline CDR1 and CDR2: SGDLS and YYNGEE. CDR3 amino acids: CASSVDRETQYF. CDR3 bases: TGTGCCAGCAGCGTAGATCGGGAGACCCAGTACTTC.

V gene TRBV12-3 or TRBV12-4 combines with J gene TRBJ2-1, with TRBD2 matching over 8 bases. CDR3 length: 15 residues. Unmatched junction bases numbered 8, after V lost 7 bases and J lost 3 bases. The DNA of the CDR3 is TGTGCCAGCAACAGCGCGGGGGGCCACTACAATGAGCAGTTCTTC. Its translation: CASNSAGGHYNEQFF.

This clonotype has just a few counts. This chain connects TRBV14 to TRBJ2-2; TRBD2 is a possible D gene (5 bases). The CDR3 is made up of 16 amino acids. Germline CDR1 reads SGHDN; CDR2 reads FVKESK. Between the trimmed V and J ends, which lost 0 bases and 3 bases, there was a span of 11 bases. The CDR3 here is CASSQDVRVDTGELFF. The DNA of the CDR3 is TGTGCCAGCAGCCAAGATGTGCGGGTGGACACCGGGGAGCTGTTTTTT.

This clonotype appeared a few times. The chain employs TRBV7-9 and TRBJ2-7, with TRBD2 identical over 8 bases. Trimming removed 7 bases from V and 2 bases from J; junction bases left unmatched: 7. This CDR3 spans 14 amino acids. Germline V gene lookup returns CDR1 SEHNR and CDR2 FQNEAQ (reference sequence). The CDR3 nucleotides are TGTGCCAGCACCGGAGCGGGGGCTGCCTACGAGCAGTACTTC. It is translated as CASTGAGAAYEQYF. Looking up the rest from reference TRBV7-9 and TRBJ2-7 gives the full variable domain: DTGVSQNPRHKITKRGQNVTFRCDPISEHNRLYWYRQTLGQGPEFLTYFQNEAQLEKSRLLSDRFSAERPKGSFSTLEIQRTEQGDSAMYLCASTGAGAAYEQYFGPGTRLTVT.

The chain links TRBV7-6 to TRBJ2-7; tentatively, D is TRBD1 or TRBD2 (5 bases each). Germline V lookup: CDR1 SGHVS, CDR2 FNYEAQ. The CDR3 covers 15 residues. Trimming left V 4 bases short and J 0 bases short, with 13 bases between. The CDR3 DNA reads TGTGCCAGCAGCTACGATTGGGGGTTCTCCTACGAGCAGTACTTC. Translated, it gives CASSYDWGFSYEQYF. Full variable domain (missing parts from reference TRBV7-6 and TRBJ2-7): GAGVSQSPRYKVTKRGQDVALRCDPISGHVSLYWYRQALGQGPEFLTYFNYEAQQDKSGLPNDRFSAERPEGSISTLTIQRTEQRDSAMYRCASSYDWGFSYEQYFGPGTRLTVT.

J is TRBJ1-2 and V is TRBV7-9; 7 bases map to TRBD1. Germline CDR1 and CDR2: SEHNR and FQNEAQ (reference sequence). The CDR3 runs 19 residues. V dropped 5 bases and J dropped 3; count of bases not matched to a gene: 21. CDR3 protein: CASSPTPADREVYYYGYTF. The CDR3 nucleotides read TGTGCCAGCAGCCCCACCCCTGCCGACAGGGAGGTATACTACTATGGCTACACCTTC.

In its sample, this clonotype was seen a few times. The chain recombines TRBV7-2 with TRBJ2-7; 12 nucleotides match TRBD1. There are 16 residues in the CDR3. After removal of 4 bases from V and 3 bases from J, the junction contained 7 bases not matched to a gene. Germline CDR1 reads SGHTA; CDR2 reads FQGNSA. The CDR3 bases are TGTGCCAGCAGCTCTCAAGGGACAGGGGGCGACTACGAGCAGTACTTC. Translated, it gives CASSSQGTGGDYEQYF.

In nucleotides, the CDR3 is TGTGCCAGCAGCACCCGACAGGGGAACCCCTACAATGAGCAGTTCTTC. Its protein product is CASSTRQGNPYNEQFF. This chain joins TRBV7-9 and TRBJ2-1, with 8 bases lining up with TRBD1. Trimming took 5 bases from V and 2 from J; bases not matched to a gene: 8. Per germline, CDR1 SEHNR and CDR2 FQNEAQ (reference sequence). CDR3 size: 16 residues.

The J gene is TRBJ2-3, the V gene TRBV20-1; 9 bases align to TRBD1. Germline lookup yields CDR1 DFQATT and CDR2 SNEGSKA (reference sequence). The V and J ends lost 0 bases and 3 bases, in that order; junction bases with no gene match: 7. This CDR3 has 16 residues. The CDR3 DNA sequence: TGCAGTGCTAGAGAGGGACAGGGAGGGTGGACAGATACGCAGTATTTT. Translated: CSAREGQGGWTDTQYF.

The rearrangement uses TRBV12-3 or TRBV12-4 and TRBJ1-4, with D hard to call. The V end was cut by 3 bases, the J end by 0 bases, with 5 bases between. The CDR3 sequence is 14 residues long. The DNA for the CDR3 is TGTGCCAGCAGTTTGGATCCAACTAATGAAAAACTGTTTTTT. Protein: CASSLDPTNEKLFF.

V and J are TRBV11-2 and TRBJ2-1; D possibly corresponds to TRBD1 (5 bases). Germline V lookup: CDR1 SGHAT, CDR2 FQNNGV. The CDR3 covers 14 residues. Between the trimmed V and J ends, which lost 5 bases and 7 bases, there was a span of 15 bases. In nucleotides, the CDR3 is TGTGCCAGCAGCCGGACACCCTCAGGGAATGAGCAGTTCTTC. Translated, it gives CASSRTPSGNEQFF.

The genes are TRBV4-1 and TRBJ1-2, with a tentative D call TRBD1 (5 bases). The CDR3 consists of 17 residues. The germline V and J ends were trimmed by 0 bases and 0 bases, with 14 bases remaining between them. Germline V gene data show CDR1 as MGHRA and CDR2 as YSYEKL. The CDR3 DNA is TGCGCCAGCAGCCAAGATCGCCGGGACGACCCTAACTATGGCTACACCTTC. Protein: CASSQDRRDDPNYGYTF.

V and J are TRBV9 and TRBJ2-3, with D perhaps given as TRBD1 or TRBD2 (5 bases each). This CDR3 has 16 residues. V was shortened by 1 base and J by 0 bases, with 12 bases between the two germline ends. CDR1 and CDR2 (germline): SGDLS, YYNGEE. The CDR3 nucleotides read TGTGCCAGCAGCGTACTCGGGGCTTCTAGCACAGATACGCAGTATTTT. Translated, it gives CASSVLGASSTDTQYF.

This clonotype was observed a few times. The chain employs TRBV7-6 and TRBJ2-5; D is perhaps TRBD1 or TRBD2 (5 bases each). V was shortened by 2 bases and J by 6 bases, with 7 bases between the two germline ends. Germline CDR1 SGHVS, CDR2 FNYEAQ. The CDR3 length is 12 residues. The CDR3 region is CASSLKGQTQYF. The CDR3 DNA sequence: TGTGCCAGCAGCTTAAAGGGACAGACCCAGTACTTC.